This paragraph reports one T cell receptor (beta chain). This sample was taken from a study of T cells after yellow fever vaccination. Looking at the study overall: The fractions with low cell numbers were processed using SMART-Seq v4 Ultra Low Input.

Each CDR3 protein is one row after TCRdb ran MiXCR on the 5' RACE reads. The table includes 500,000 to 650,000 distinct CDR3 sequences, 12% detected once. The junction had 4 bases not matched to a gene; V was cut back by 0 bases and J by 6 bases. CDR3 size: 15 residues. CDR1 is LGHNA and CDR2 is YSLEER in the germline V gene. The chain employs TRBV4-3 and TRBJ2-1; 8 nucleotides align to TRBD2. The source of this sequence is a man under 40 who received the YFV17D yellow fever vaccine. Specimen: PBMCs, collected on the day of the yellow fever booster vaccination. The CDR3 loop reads CASSQEWAGGNEQFF. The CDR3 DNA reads TGCGCCAGCAGCCAAGAATGGGCGGGAGGCAATGAGCAGTTCTTC.